These T cell receptor beta chains were read from a single sample in a study of identifying expanded T cells in peripheral blood. Sequenced by immunoSEQ multiplex PCR; TCRdb stores in-frame clones only, minus some. The sample shows about 100,000 clones, over 80% of them seen only once. The sequencing sample was made of blood. The receptors originated from a person between 18 and 75 years old in good health. CDR3s include the opening cysteine and the closing phenylalanine or tryptophan. The D gene is left open where the match is weak. The listing skips clone size in some rows; elsewhere it reads once, few, many or a size class.

TRBV6-6	.	.	TRBJ1-2	TGTGCCAGCGCAGACAGTAACTATGGCTACACCTTC	CASADSNYGYTF
TRBV9	.	.	TRBJ1-4	TGTGCCAGCAGCGTAGGTTGGGGGGGTGAAAAACTGTTTTTT	CASSVGWGGEKLFF
TRBV5-6	TRBD1	.	TRBJ2-7	TGTGCCAGCAGCTGGGACAGGGGCCATATTCGGGACGAGCAGTACTTC	CASSWDRGHIRDEQYF
TRBV5-4	.	.	TRBJ1-1	TGTGCCAGCTCCTGGACCAACACTGAAGCTTTCTTT	CASSWTNTEAFF
TRBV19	TRBD1	.	TRBJ1-5	TGTGCCACCGGGACAGAGCTCAATCAGCCCCAGCATTTT	CATGTELNQPQHF
TRBV7-9	.	few	TRBJ1-2	TGTGCCAGCAGCTTGTTAGGAAACTATGGCTACACCTTC	CASSLLGNYGYTF
TRBV11-3	TRBD1	.	TRBJ2-2	TGTGCCAGCAGCATCCGGGACAGGGAGAGCCTTCCCGGGGAGCTGTTTTTT	CASSIRDRESLPGELFF
TRBV15	TRBD1	.	TRBJ1-1	TGTGCCACCAGCAGACGACAGGGACCGAACACTGAAGCTTTCTTT	CATSRRQGPNTEAFF
TRBV6-5	.	.	TRBJ2-5	TGTGCCAGCAGTTACAACGGGGTGCAAGAGACCCAGTACTTC	CASSYNGVQETQYF
TRBV6-6	TRBD1	.	TRBJ1-5	TGTGCCAGCACAGGGGGGGGGACTAGCAATCAGCCCCAGCATTTT	CASTGGGTSNQPQHF
TRBV2	TRBD1	.	TRBJ1-2	TGTGCCAGCTCTGACAGGGGAAGTTATGGCTACACCTTC	CASSDRGSYGYTF
TRBV9	TRBD1	once	TRBJ2-3	TGTGCCAGCAGCGTTAGTGGGGGACAGGGAGGCACAGATACGCAGTATTTT	CASSVSGGQGGTDTQYF
TRBV6-4	.	.	TRBJ1-6	TGTGCCAGCAGTGACGACAGCCTAGGGTCACCCCTCCACTTT	CASSDDSLGSPLHF
TRBV27	TRBD1	.	TRBJ2-1	TGTGCCAGCAGTGTTAGGACAGGGATTCACAATGAGCAGTTCTTC	CASSVRTGIHNEQFF
TRBV2	.	.	TRBJ1-5	TGTGCTAGTCTTAGGGAGGCAGGGCAGCCCCAGCATTTT	CASLREAGQPQHF
TRBV6-5	.	.	TRBJ1-2	TGTGCCAGCAGCCAGGAACAGGGAGGGCACTATGGCTACACCTTC	CASSQEQGGHYGYTF
TRBV18	.	.	TRBJ1-4	TGTGCCAGCTCACAGGGTATTGGAACTAATGAAAAACTGTTTTTT	CASSQGIGTNEKLFF
TRBV30	.	.	TRBJ1-2	TGTGCCTGGAGTGTATCCGGACAAGGGGGCTACACCTTC	CAWSVSGQGGYTF
TRBV5-1	TRBD1	.	TRBJ1-2	TGCGCCAGCAGCGCCCTACAGGGGGGTGGCTACACCTTC	CASSALQGGGYTF
TRBV11-3	TRBD2	.	TRBJ2-3	TGTGCCAGCAGCTTTGACGGGGGGACAGATACGCAGTATTTT	CASSFDGGTDTQYF
TRBV19	TRBD1	.	TRBJ1-5	TGTGCCAGTAGTACCCACGGGACAGGGGGCAGACAGCCCCAGCATTTT	CASSTHGTGGRQPQHF
TRBV6-1	.	.	TRBJ2-7	TGTGCCAGCAGTGAACCTCGTGTAGACAGTTCCTACGAGCAGTACTTC	CASSEPRVDSSYEQYF
TRBV19	TRBD1	.	TRBJ1-6	TGTGCCAGTAGGGGACAGGGTGTTTCACCCCTCCACTTT	CASRGQGVSPLHF
TRBV10-3	.	.	TRBJ1-2	TGTGCCATCAGTGAGGTCCCAGGAAACGGCTCCTATGGCTACACCTTC	CAISEVPGNGSYGYTF
TRBV6-6	.	.	TRBJ1-5	TGTGCCAGCAATCGGGGATTGGACCAGCCCCAGCATTTT	CASNRGLDQPQHF
TRBV7-7	TRBD1	.	TRBJ2-7	TGTGCCAGCAGCTCGCCCGCGACAGGGGGCGAGCAGTACTTC	CASSSPATGGEQYF
TRBV7-8	.	.	TRBJ2-6	TGTGCCAGCAGCCCCGCGGGGGCGGAGGCCAACGTCCTGACTTTC	CASSPAGAEANVLTF
TRBV9	TRBD2	.	TRBJ2-1	TGTGCCAGCAGCGTTCTAGCGGGGGGGCCAAATGAGCAGTTCTTC	CASSVLAGGPNEQFF
TRBV5-1	.	.	TRBJ1-2	TGCGCCAGCAGCTCCCGAGGGGACCCCTATGGCTACACCTTC	CASSSRGDPYGYTF
TRBV19	.	.	TRBJ2-1	TGTGCCAGTAGTATTACTCCCCCCCGGGTGAGCTCCTACAATGAGCAGTTCTTC	CASSITPPRVSSYNEQFF
TRBV10-3	TRBD2	.	TRBJ2-1	TGTGCCATCGGCACCATCGGGGCTAGCGGGTCCTACAATGAGCAGTTCTTC	CAIGTIGASGSYNEQFF
TRBV29-1	TRBD1	.	TRBJ1-2	TGCAGCGTTCACAGGGGGTCTAGTTATGGCTACACCTTC	CSVHRGSSYGYTF